Listed below are T cell receptor beta chains from one sample, sequenced in a study of cytomegalovirus exposure and HLA in healthy donors. Libraries were prepared by immunoSEQ multiplex PCR; TCRdb keeps only in-frame clonotypes and omits some of them. Reported are roughly 200,000 clones; the ten largest clones contain less than 6.5%. The sample taken for sequencing was PBMCs. The receptor set was obtained from a young man in good health and CMV-seronegative. Both conserved end residues are trimmed from each CDR3.

TRBV5-7	TRBJ2-5	ASSVAKDRGVGETQY
TRBV7-9	TRBJ1-2	ASTRSPGSSYGYT
TRBV7-9	TRBJ1-1	ASSSDREGAEAF
TRBV5-1	TRBJ2-7	ASSLGDSEQY
TRBV12-5	TRBJ2-2	ASGLVSAGGNTGELF
TRBV7-2	TRBJ2-3	ASSRLAGVADTQY
TRBV5-1	TRBJ2-3	ASSGYGGGLSDTQY
TRBV7-9	TRBJ2-5	ASSLGTSGDETQY
TRBV18	TRBJ1-1	ASSPLGQDTEAF
TRBV11-2	TRBJ2-3	ASSLEGVRADTQY
TRBV11-2	TRBJ2-3	ASSFGDRVTDTQY
TRBV2	TRBJ1-2	ASTLTGRASNYGYT
TRBV5-1	TRBJ1-5	ASSAGPLSNQPQH
TRBV19	TRBJ2-5	ASSNREETQY
TRBV30	TRBJ2-7	AWSTVVGGEQY
TRBV11-2	TRBJ1-5	ASSLDTAFNQPQH
TRBV30	TRBJ2-3	AWSHSGGWTDTQY
TRBV28	TRBJ1-5	ASRISWGGGNSGNQPQH
TRBV7-2	TRBJ2-2	ASSLVRNTGELF
TRBV5-1	TRBJ2-2	ASSPGGGTGELF
TRBV13	TRBJ2-7	ASSLGVGGVYEQY
TRBV7-9	TRBJ1-4	ASRWTKDEKLF
TRBV5-1	TRBJ2-1	ASSPSGNSYNEQF
TRBV2	TRBJ2-7	ASSALAGVNEQY
TRBV13	TRBJ2-7	ASSLEGAYEQY
TRBV19	TRBJ1-1	ASSIGQGNTEAF
TRBV2	TRBJ2-7	ASSDKGLPGHEQY
TRBV19	TRBJ2-1	ASSIWGAYNEQF
TRBV7-2	TRBJ1-5	ASSLRQGNQPQH
TRBV30	TRBJ1-1	AWNPLPETEAF
TRBV7-2	TRBJ2-7	ASSPGQGGYEQY
TRBV7-6	TRBJ2-3	ASSLALRGTDTQY
TRBV2	TRBJ2-5	ASSDKTSGKETQY
TRBV5-1	TRBJ2-7	ASSTGQALNEQY
TRBV6-5	TRBJ2-7	ASSANGRGPNEQY
TRBV7-9	TRBJ2-1	ASSLAGWDYNEQF
TRBV11-3	TRBJ2-1	ASSLDLDRGSSYNEQF
TRBV11-1	TRBJ1-1	ASSLRTGGLGTEAF
TRBV14	TRBJ1-1	ASSQDLGQARAF
TRBV18	TRBJ1-2	ASSPREDYGYT
TRBV5-6	TRBJ2-7	ASSLRIGQGGY
TRBV6-1	TRBJ2-2	ASSERLIAGWNTGELF
TRBV28	TRBJ1-2	ASSVQGEGYT
TRBV13	TRBJ2-7	ASSFFLRGAHYEQY
TRBV7-8	TRBJ1-1	ASSNPGNTEAF
TRBV27	TRBJ2-7	ASREHGTGSYEQY
TRBV10-3	TRBJ2-7	AITSHLTGTSGSYEQY
TRBV5-1	TRBJ1-5	ASSLSGQPQH
TRBV30	TRBJ1-3	AWSTKGQGSDTIY
TRBV9	TRBJ1-3	ASSVDGYAGGTGNTIY
TRBV6-4	TRBJ2-1	ASSLAGGRGEQF
TRBV28	TRBJ1-5	ASSLGLTGNQPQH
TRBV10-1	TRBJ2-7	ASSEGTVSYEQY
TRBV29-1	TRBJ1-2	SVEDELYGYT
TRBV19	TRBJ1-5	ASSRYGLSNQPQH
TRBV25-1	TRBJ2-7	ASRSWGQSSYEQY
TRBV7-2	TRBJ1-1	ASSLLAGDTEAF